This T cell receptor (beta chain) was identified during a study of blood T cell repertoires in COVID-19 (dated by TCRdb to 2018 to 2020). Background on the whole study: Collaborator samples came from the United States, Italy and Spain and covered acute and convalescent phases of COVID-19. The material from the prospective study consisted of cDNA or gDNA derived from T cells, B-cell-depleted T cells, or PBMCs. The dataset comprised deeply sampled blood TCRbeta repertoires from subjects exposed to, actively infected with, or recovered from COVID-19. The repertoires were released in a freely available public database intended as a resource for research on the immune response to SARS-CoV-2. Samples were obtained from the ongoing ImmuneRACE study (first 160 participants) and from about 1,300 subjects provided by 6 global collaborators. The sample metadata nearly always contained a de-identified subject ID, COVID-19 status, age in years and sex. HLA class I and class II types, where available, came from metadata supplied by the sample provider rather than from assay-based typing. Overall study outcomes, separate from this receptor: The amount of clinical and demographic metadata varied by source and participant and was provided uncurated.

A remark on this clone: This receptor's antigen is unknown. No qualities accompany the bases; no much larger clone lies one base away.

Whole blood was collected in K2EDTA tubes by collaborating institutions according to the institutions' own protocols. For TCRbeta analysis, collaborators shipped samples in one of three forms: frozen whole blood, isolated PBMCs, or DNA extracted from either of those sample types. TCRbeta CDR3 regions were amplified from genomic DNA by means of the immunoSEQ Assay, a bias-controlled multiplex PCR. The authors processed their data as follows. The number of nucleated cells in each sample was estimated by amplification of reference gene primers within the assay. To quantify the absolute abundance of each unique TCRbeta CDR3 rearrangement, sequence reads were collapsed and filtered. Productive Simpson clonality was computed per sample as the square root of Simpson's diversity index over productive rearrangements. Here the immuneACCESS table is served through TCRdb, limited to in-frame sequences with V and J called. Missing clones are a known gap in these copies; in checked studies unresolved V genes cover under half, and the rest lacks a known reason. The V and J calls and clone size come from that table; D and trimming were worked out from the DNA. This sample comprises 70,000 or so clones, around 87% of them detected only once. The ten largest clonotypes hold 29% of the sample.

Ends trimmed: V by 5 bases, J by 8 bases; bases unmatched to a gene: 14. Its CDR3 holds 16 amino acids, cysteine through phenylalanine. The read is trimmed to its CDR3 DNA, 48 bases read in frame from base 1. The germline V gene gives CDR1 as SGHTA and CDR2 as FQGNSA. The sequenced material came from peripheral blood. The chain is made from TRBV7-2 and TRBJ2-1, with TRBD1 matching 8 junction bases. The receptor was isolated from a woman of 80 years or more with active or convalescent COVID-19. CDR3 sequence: CASSIAPGGAAHEQFF. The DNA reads TGTGCCAGCAGCATTGCCCCAGGGGGCGCTGCCCATGAGCAGTTCTTC.